These T cell receptor beta chains were read from a single sample in a study of early T cells in non-severe SARS-CoV-2 infection. TCRdb re-called the 5' RACE reads through MiXCR, storing one row per CDR3 protein. Of around 57,000 distinct CDR3 sequences in the sample, approximately 6.1% were seen once. The sequenced sample was whole blood, obtained at baseline. These TCRs come from an adult who was a healthcare worker with PCR-confirmed SARS-CoV-2 infection or an uninfected control (not recorded which). Both conserved end residues are part of each CDR3. D genes are given only for firm matches. Not every row has a clone size; where given, it reads once, few, many or a size class.

V	J	size	D	DNA	CDR3
TRBV28	TRBJ2-7	NA	TRBD2	TGTGCCAGCAGTTTCGTACTCGGGACTAAAGCCTACGAGCAGTACTTC	CASSFVLGTKAYEQYF
TRBV6-5	TRBJ2-7	NA	TRBD2	TGTGCCAGCAGTTACTCCGGGGGAGGGCCCTACGAGCAGTGCTTC	CASSYSGGGPYEQCF
TRBV2	TRBJ2-7	NA	TRBD1	TGTGCCAGCAGTGGCATGGGGACAGGGGGCTCATCGTCCTACGAGCAGTACTTC	CASSGMGTGGSSSYEQYF
TRBV19	TRBJ2-3	NA	NA	TGTGCCAGTAGTATGGCCGCGGCGGACACAGATACGCAGTATTTT	CASSMAAADTDTQYF
TRBV3-1	TRBJ2-7	many	NA	TGTGCCAGCAGCCAAGTAAGTCAGAGGCACGAGCAGTACTTC	CASSQVSQRHEQYF
TRBV7-2	TRBJ2-3	NA	NA	TGTGCCAGCAGCTTGGGGGGACGGAAAGATACGCAGTATTTT	CASSLGGRKDTQYF
TRBV6-5	TRBJ1-1	NA	NA	TGTGCCAGCAGTCACGACAGAGAAACAAACACTGAAGCTTTCTTT	CASSHDRETNTEAFF
TRBV29-1	TRBJ2-6	many	NA	TGCAGCGGTTTACAGGCCTTCCGCTCTGGGGCCAACGTCCTGACTTTC	CSGLQAFRSGANVLTF
TRBV3-1	TRBJ2-7	many	NA	TGTGCCAGCAGCCAATCTCTAGGCGAGCAGTACTTC	CASSQSLGEQYF
TRBV27	TRBJ2-7	many	TRBD1	TGTGCCAGCATCAGGACAGGGGGCACCGAGCAGTACTTC	CASIRTGGTEQYF
TRBV9	TRBJ2-1	many	NA	TGTGCCAGCAGCGTAGCAGGAGAGACCTACAATGAGCAGTTCTTC	CASSVAGETYNEQFF
TRBV7-6	TRBJ2-1	many	TRBD2	TGTGCCAGCAGCAAGAGGACTAGCGGGAGCGATGAGCAGTTCTTC	CASSKRTSGSDEQFF
TRBV5-6	TRBJ2-7	NA	NA	TGTGCCAGCTCCCAGACAGGAGTGGGACTCGAGCAGTACTTC	CASSQTGVGLEQYF
TRBV13	TRBJ1-5	many	TRBD1	TGTGCCAGCAGCTTACAGGGGGGAAAGGGCAATCAGCCCCAGCATTTT	CASSLQGGKGNQPQHF
TRBV4-1	TRBJ2-4	many	NA	TGCGCCAGCAGCCATTATAGGGCACAGATAGCCAAAAACATTCAGTACTTC	CASSHYRAQIAKNIQYF
TRBV12-3/TRBV12-4	TRBJ1-5	many	NA	TGTGCCAGCAGTACGCAGAATTACAATCAGCCCCAGCATTTT	CASSTQNYNQPQHF
TRBV7-9	TRBJ2-1	many	TRBD1	TGTGCCAGCAGCAACACCGGGACAGGGATATACAATGAGCAGTTCTTC	CASSNTGTGIYNEQFF
TRBV4-3	TRBJ2-6	many	NA	TGCGCCAGCAGCCAAGACAGTAGTTCTGGGGCCAACGTCCTGACTTTC	CASSQDSSSGANVLTF
TRBV6-6	TRBJ2-7	few	NA	TGTGCCAGCAGTCCGCCTGGGGGAGGGGGCTACGAGCAGTACTTC	CASSPPGGGGYEQYF
TRBV5-1	TRBJ2-1	NA	NA	TGCGCCAGCAGCTTGGGCACATACTACAATGAGCAGTTCTTC	CASSLGTYYNEQFF
TRBV29-1	TRBJ2-7	many	TRBD1	TGCAGCGTTGAAGAAGTTGGACAGGGGGTTTACGAGCAGTACTTC	CSVEEVGQGVYEQYF
TRBV7-3	TRBJ2-2	NA	TRBD1	TGTGCCAGCACCCCGACAGGGTTTAACACCGGGGAGCTGTTTTTT	CASTPTGFNTGELFF
TRBV12-3/TRBV12-4	TRBJ1-4	once	NA	TGTGCCAGCAGTTCCCGCGGTGAAAAACTGTTTTTT	CASSSRGEKLFF
TRBV20-1	TRBJ2-5	NA	NA	TGCAGTGTAGAGCGGTCAGAGACCCAGTACTTC	CSVERSETQYF
TRBV6-2/TRBV6-3	TRBJ2-7	many	NA	TGTGCCAGCAGTTACTCGCAGGGTTCCTACGAGCAGTACTTC	CASSYSQGSYEQYF
TRBV7-9	TRBJ2-5	NA	TRBD2	TGTGCCAGCAGCTTGGGACTAGCGGGGTCATTCGTGACCCAGTACTTC	CASSLGLAGSFVTQYF
TRBV12-3/TRBV12-4	TRBJ1-5	few	NA	TGTGCCAGCAGTTTAGCCGAAGGGAATCAGCCCCAGCATTTT	CASSLAEGNQPQHF
TRBV9	TRBJ2-1	few	TRBD1	TGTGCCAGCAGCGTAGCTACAGGGGGCACCACCTACAATGAGCAGTTCTTC	CASSVATGGTTYNEQFF
TRBV9	TRBJ2-1	few	NA	TGTGCCAGCAGCGTAGAAGACGGCGTACGGGCGGCATACAATGAGCAGTTCTTC	CASSVEDGVRAAYNEQFF
TRBV28	TRBJ1-2	NA	NA	TGTGCCAGCAGGCCTGGTACTAACTATGGCTACACCTTC	CASRPGTNYGYTF
TRBV4-1	TRBJ2-7	few	NA	TGCGCCAGCAGCCAAGGCGAAAACTACGAGCAGTACTTC	CASSQGENYEQYF
TRBV20-1	TRBJ1-2	many	TRBD1	TGCAGTGTCGCAGGGGGCGAACCCTTAGGGGGCTACACCTTC	CSVAGGEPLGGYTF
TRBV3-1	TRBJ1-2	few	NA	TGTGCCAGCAGCCCCGCAAAGGAACGATCCTTTACATCTAACTATGGCTACACCTTC	CASSPAKERSFTSNYGYTF
TRBV20-1	TRBJ2-4	few	NA	TGCAGTGCTTCCGTTGGGGGATTTAACATTCAGTACTTC	CSASVGGFNIQYF
TRBV7-8	TRBJ1-3	NA	NA	TGTGCCAGCAGCTTAGGAGCAGGGCGCTCTGGAAACACCATATATTTT	CASSLGAGRSGNTIYF
TRBV7-7	TRBJ2-5	many	TRBD2	TGTGCCAGCAGCTTAACTAATGCGGGAGGGCCGGAGACCCAGTACTTC	CASSLTNAGGPETQYF
TRBV29-1	TRBJ1-3	many	NA	TGCAGCGTCATTTTACAGGGCGCTGGAAACACCATATATTTT	CSVILQGAGNTIYF
TRBV20-1	TRBJ2-5	many	NA	TGCAGTGCTAGTCGTCCGGGACGGCCTCAAGAGACCCAGTACTTC	CSASRPGRPQETQYF
TRBV7-9	TRBJ1-5	many	NA	TGTGCCAGCAGCCTAGCATACGATAGCAATCAGCCCCAGCATTTT	CASSLAYDSNQPQHF
TRBV6-2/TRBV6-3	TRBJ2-7	many	NA	TGTGCCAGCAGTTATCCTCTAGACTACGAGCAGTACTTC	CASSYPLDYEQYF
TRBV30	TRBJ2-7	many	TRBD1	TGTGCCTGGAGTGTTGGGACAGGGGTCTACGAGCAGTACTTC	CAWSVGTGVYEQYF
TRBV4-1	TRBJ2-7	many	TRBD1	TGCGCCAGCAGCCAAACATCGACAGGGGACTACGAGCAGTACTTC	CASSQTSTGDYEQYF
TRBV7-8	TRBJ2-7	few	TRBD2	TGTGCCAGCAGCCACAGGACTAGCGGGAGCTCCTACGAGCAGTACTTC	CASSHRTSGSSYEQYF
TRBV5-1	TRBJ2-2	few	NA	TGCGCCAGCAGCGTACGGGCAGCGCTTTACACCGGGGAGCTGTTTTTT	CASSVRAALYTGELFF
TRBV29-1	TRBJ1-1	medium-sized	TRBD1	TGCAGCGTTGAGTTGGGACAGGGTTGGACTGAAGCTTTCTTT	CSVELGQGWTEAFF
TRBV28	TRBJ2-1	many	TRBD1	TGTGCCAGCAATCCATCCGGGACAGGGGGTCTGAATGAGCAGTTCTTC	CASNPSGTGGLNEQFF
TRBV6-2/TRBV6-3	TRBJ1-6	many	TRBD1	TGTGCCAGCAAAGCGGACAGGGTTGATTCACCCCTCCACTTT	CASKADRVDSPLHF
TRBV13	TRBJ1-2	many	TRBD1	TGTGCCAGCAGCTCGCCTCACAGGGGGACCTATGGCTACACCTTC	CASSSPHRGTYGYTF
TRBV10-2	TRBJ1-2	many	TRBD1	TGCGCCAGCAGTGAGTCACGACAGGGCTTGGGCTACACCTTC	CASSESRQGLGYTF
TRBV19	TRBJ2-1	many	TRBD1	TGTGCCAGTAGTATCTCCAGGGGGATCAAGAAAGGCTATGAGCAGTTCTTC	CASSISRGIKKGYEQFF